This T cell receptor beta chain comes out of a study of T cell responses to AZD1222 COVID-19 vaccine (TCRdb year 2021). In the study overall: A total of more than 230 trial participants underwent TCR sequencing, of whom around 210 had received two doses of AZD1222 and some 25 had received two doses of the MenACWY control vaccine. Trial participants were enrolled by age into subgroups of 18-55, 56-69 and 70-plus years, and around 150, 29 and 61 TCR-sequenced participants, respectively, were included in these subgroups.

The time point label on this specimen signifies: about 28 days (+/-7) after the second vaccine dose. AZD1222 recipients with second doses at about 4 weeks or about 12 weeks were pooled, because spike-specific TCR depth and breadth did not differ between schedules. Samples from vaccinated people were obtained from the UK trials COV001 and COV002, which included a single-blind randomized controlled phase 2/3 trial of AZD1222 (ChAdOx1 nCoV-19) in healthy adults. Trial participant PBMC samples were collected at day 0 and day 28 after the second dose for TCRbeta chain sequencing. The CDR3 regions of human TCRbeta chains were subjected to immunosequencing. The paper's processing steps were these. TCRs in the repertoires were matched against a reference library of SARS-CoV-2-specific TCRs that had been generated with the MIRA antigen-specificity platform. Breadth was defined as the fraction of unique TCRs that were SARS-CoV-2-associated, and depth was defined as the fraction of total T cells that were SARS-CoV-2-associated. Using the MIRA data, every spike-specific TCR was mapped to the spike region that the TCR reacted to and assigned to either a CD4 or a CD8 class. Log10-transformed breadth and depth values were compared by one-way ANOVA with Sidak's multiple comparisons tests. TCRdb took over this immuneACCESS table, retaining in-frame rearrangements with V and J assigned. Such tables are incomplete; in checked studies, under half of the missing clones stem from an unresolved V gene, and the remainder is unexplained. The V and J calls and clone size are taken from that table; D and trimming were inferred from the DNA. The sample profile shows around 140,000 clones; 80% to 95% of them were found once. The ten largest clones capture roughly 3% of the sample.

The junction shows trimming of 6 bases on V and 0 bases on J, and the gene matches do not reach 4 bases of it. As encoded in the germline V gene, CDR1 is MRHNA while CDR2 is SNTAGT. The CDR3 sequence holds 14 residues, the cysteine and phenylalanine included. Here the CDR3 DNA is all that survives: 42 bases in frame from base 1. Note on this clone: Its antigen is currently not known. No much larger clone is present one base from it, and per-base qualities are unavailable.

Broad study findings and their caveats: Reportedly, almost half of the unique spike-specific TCRs recognized epitopes lying outside the regions that are mutated in the B.1.351 and B.1.1.7 variants. A significant rise in spike-specific TCR breadth and depth was observed after two AZD1222 doses relative to day 0 and relative to MenACWY recipients. Participants were mostly white British, with more females than males. The authors suggested clonal diversity may have been underestimated. Because no samples from the day 14 peak response were available, repertoires could be characterized only after the peak T cell response. Conclusions about previously exposed vaccinees are limited, since just 5 or 6 AZD1222 recipients were seropositive for SARS-CoV-2 at baseline. Vaccine-associated CD4 TCRs spanned the whole spike protein, with dominant responses in regions 160-218 and 743-854. In the small 56-69-year group, the increase in depth fell short of significance, most likely because of low power.

The chain uses TRBV6-4 and TRBJ1-2, and 7 junctional nucleotides match TRBD1. The sequence derives from an adult who received the AZD1222 COVID-19 vaccine. This specimen was peripheral blood, taken 28 days after the second AZD1222 dose. The CDR3: CASRPDRSNYGYTF. Read as DNA, the sequence is TGTGCCAGCAGACCGGACAGGTCTAACTATGGCTACACCTTC.